This paragraph covers one T cell receptor (beta chain) sequence. TCRdb keeps only in-frame clones here, not all; method: immunoSEQ multiplex PCR. Counted here are approximately 48,000 clones, 85% occurring once; the ten biggest clones make up more than 9.5%. This record belongs to a study of glioma-infiltrating T cells after dendritic cell vaccination. Study as a whole: Dendritic cell vaccination trial patients had either newly diagnosed or recurrent glioblastoma.

The sample was blood, taken before dendritic cell vaccination. The source is a human donor with glioblastoma.

DNA for the CDR3: TGTGCCAGCAACAAGGACAGGGAAGAGACCCAGTACTTC. Translated, it gives CASNKDREETQYF. The chain couples TRBV5-6 to TRBJ2-5; 8 bases line up with TRBD1. Trimming cost V 6 bases and J 3 bases; bases outside gene matches: 4. Germline V lookup: CDR1 SGHDT, CDR2 YYEEEE. CDR3 length equals 13 residues.